This T cell receptor beta chain comes out of a study of T cells in narcolepsy. At the level of the study: Patients with NT1 or NT2 and healthy control donors were enrolled.

TCRdb keeps only in-frame clones here, not all; method: immunoSEQ multiplex PCR. Of about 13,000 clones listed, about 88% are singletons. As to this clone: Its antigen is unknown.

CDR1 and CDR2 (germline): SGHVS, FQNEAQ. This CDR3 is 15 amino acids long. The ends lost 5 bases at V and 1 base at J; junction bases unmatched: 7. Study-wide results and limits: Autoreactive clonotypes reportedly recurred in blood of same and different patients, not controls. Comparing one patient's CSF and blood CD4+ clonotypes highlighted HCRT- and TRIB2-specific autoreactive clonotypes. Some memory CD4+ repertoires had no autoreactive clone sequences.

The source of this sequence is a human donor with narcolepsy. The sequenced sample consisted of CD45RA- memory CD4+ T cells from PBMCs. The V gene is TRBV7-8, the J gene TRBJ2-5, with 7 bases fitting TRBD1. CDR3 sequence reads: CASSPAGTAQETQYF. As DNA, the CDR3 is TGTGCCAGCAGCCCGGCAGGGACAGCCCAAGAGACCCAGTACTTC.